These 5 T cell receptor beta chains originate from one sample sequenced in a study of T cell repertoires in cytomegalovirus infection. TCRdb re-analysed the reads in MiXCR, keeping a single row per CDR3 protein. The sample shows a few hundred thousand distinct CDR3 sequences, roughly 42% of them seen only once. Antigens of these TCRs are unknown. The sequencing used cultured PBMCs, collected from culture after CMV antigen stimulation. The receptors come from a human donor in good health (CMV status not recorded). Some clones in this sample may be carry-over from other donors' samples.

The V call is TRBV28, the J call TRBJ1-1; 12 bases line up with TRBD1. The germline V gene has CDR1 MDHEN and CDR2 SYDVKM. The CDR3 extends over 14 amino acids. V shed 2 bases and J 11 bases; nucleotides not matched to a gene: 6. The chain's CDR3 is CASSLDGTGGTAFF. In DNA, the CDR3 is TGTGCCAGCAGTTTAGATGGGACAGGGGGCACGGCTTTCTTT.

The CDR3 reads CASSFGVDYYEQYF. The DNA of the CDR3 is TGTGCCAGCAGTTTCGGGGTGGACTACTACGAGCAGTACTTC. This sequence joins TRBV27 and TRBJ2-7; a possible D gene is TRBD2 (6 bases). The germline V gene has CDR1 MNHEY and CDR2 SMNVEV (reference sequence). The CDR3 length is 14 residues. Trimming left V 3 bases short and J 3 bases short, with 12 bases between.

J is TRBJ2-7 and V is TRBV12-5; the match to TRBD2 covers 16 bases. V was clipped by 5 bases and J by 1 base; unmatched bases: 5. Germline assignment: CDR1 LGHNT and CDR2 FRNRAP. CDR3 length: 17 residues. For the CDR3, the DNA is TGTGCTAGTGGTCCGGGACTAGCGGGAGGGCCGTCCTACGAGCAGTACTTC. Translation: CASGPGLAGGPSYEQYF.

This chain's CDR3 is CASPGGEQTNPPHEQYF. CDR3 coding DNA: TGTGCCAGCCCCGGGGGGGAGCAGACGAACCCGCCCCACGAGCAGTACTTC. V usage is TRBV6-5 and J usage is TRBJ2-7; 8 bases map to TRBD2. The junction had 20 bases not matched to a gene; V was cut back by 8 bases and J by 5 bases. The CDR3 spans 17 residues. The germline V gene encodes CDR1 MNHEY and CDR2 SVGAGI.

This clonotype has more than one count but fewer than ten. The chain links TRBV12-3 or TRBV12-4 to TRBJ2-3; no firm D call. This CDR3 is 14 amino acids long. V was clipped by 4 bases and J by 0 bases, with 8 bases between them. The CDR3 DNA sequence: TGTGCCAGCAGTTCTCCCCCTAGCACAGATACGCAGTATTTT. Translating it yields CASSSPPSTDTQYF.